The entry below describes one T cell receptor beta chain. Its specificity is not known. The sample is drawn from a study of radiotherapy plus CTLA-4 blockade in lung cancer. Study-level background: Objective responses occurred in 18% of patients; around 31% had disease control. Study-wide points: Researchers report tumor-derived TCR clones expanding in blood after radiotherapy plus ipilimumab. Best predicting response, reportedly, were early blood T cell clone dynamics, with interferon-beta.

The assay was immunoSEQ multiplex PCR, and TCRdb's table has in-frame clones only and misses some. The table shows about 98,000 clones, with around four fifths occurring only once. The CDR3 is made up of 13 amino acids. Trimming pared 7 bases from V and 1 base from J, leaving 10 bases between. Looked up from germline, CDR1 is MNHEY and CDR2 is SVGAGI. Ipilimumab CTLA-4 blockade and focal radiation were given to patients with chemo-refractory metastatic non-small-cell lung cancer. The source is a human donor with non-small cell lung cancer who had a partial response to radiotherapy plus ipilimumab. Sample: peripheral blood, taken from a patient treated with radiotherapy plus ipilimumab. The gene calls are TRBV6-5 and TRBJ2-5, with D perhaps matching TRBD2 (5 bases). Written as DNA, the CDR3 is TGTGCCAGCAACCCCGGGATCCAAGAGACCCAGTACTTC. As protein: CASNPGIQETQYF.